This TCR beta chain derives from a study of response to subunit inactivated influenza vaccine. TCRdb redid the calling of the RT-PCR reads with MiXCR, one entry per CDR3 protein. The sample holds hundreds of thousands of distinct CDR3 sequences, 10% to 12% seen once. The CDR3 spans 12 residues. V lost 2 bases, J lost 5 bases, and 4 bases lay in between. These data also featured in a second study, about T cells expressing NK-cell markers. That work adds: What made the TCR beta cDNA was 5'RACE template switching with UMIs. Obtained from sorted CD3+CD56+NKG2C+, CD3+CD56+NKG2C- and CD3+CD56-NKG2C+ T cells were the TCR beta repertoires.

The sample here was PBMCs from blood, taken on the day of vaccination. The TCR was taken from a man aged 45-60 years who received an inactivated influenza vaccine. The chain has TRBV23-1 and TRBJ2-1; unclear D gene. TRBV23-1 is treated as an ORF (open reading frame) with a function not yet certain. CDR3 DNA sequence: TGCGCCAGCAGTCAACGACACAATGAGCAGTTCTTC. Its translation: CASSQRHNEQFF.